A single sample gave rise to the 5 T cell receptor beta chains below, sequenced in a study of blood T cell repertoires in COVID-19. Some clones are missing from TCRdb's copy, which holds only in-frame ones; the method was immunoSEQ multiplex PCR. The profile shows about 59,000 clones, approximately 80% of them singletons. The sample was peripheral blood. The receptors come from a man between 60 and 70 years old with COVID-19, enrolled during active disease.

This chain joins TRBV2 and TRBJ2-7, with 8 bases fitting TRBD1. Germline loops: CDR1 SNHLY, CDR2 FYNNEI. The CDR3 contains 13 residues. V was clipped by 9 bases and J by 2 bases; unmatched bases: 6. CDR3 bases: TGTGCCAGAGGGACAGGACCGGCCTACGAGCAGTACTTC. This sequence encodes CARGTGPAYEQYF.

The chain links TRBV11-2 to TRBJ2-1; a weak D match, TRBD2 (6 bases). The CDR3 length is 17 residues. V dropped 0 bases and J dropped 5 bases, with 17 bases sitting between them. Germline V gene data show CDR1 as SGHAT and CDR2 as FQNNGV. CDR3 nucleotides: TGTGCCAGCAGCTTAGATAGCGGTACGTCTCGTCACAATGAGCAGTTCTTC. Translation gives CASSLDSGTSRHNEQFF.

The chain couples TRBV15 to TRBJ1-5; unclear D gene. V was shortened by 5 bases and J by 4 bases, with 9 bases between the two germline ends. Germline V gene data show CDR1 as LNHNV and CDR2 as YYDKDF (reference sequence). The CDR3 length is 13 residues. CDR3 amino acids: CATSAGLNQPQHF. CDR3 coding DNA: TGTGCCACCAGCGCGGGCCTAAATCAGCCCCAGCATTTT.

The chain employs TRBV7-2 and TRBJ1-2; D might be TRBD1 (6 bases). Germline lookup yields CDR1 SGHTA and CDR2 FQGNSA. The CDR3 runs to 14 residues. The V end lost 6 bases, the J end lost 8 bases, and 19 bases lay between the germline ends. This chain's CDR3 is CASSRTENDRGYTF. CDR3 DNA: TGTGCCAGCAGTAGGACAGAGAACGACAGGGGCTACACCTTC. Using reference TRBV7-2 and TRBJ1-2 for the parts outside the CDR3, the full variable domain is GAGVSQSPSNKVTEKGKDVELRCDPISGHTALYWYRQSLGQGLEFLIYFQGNSAPDKSGLPSDRFSAERTGGSVSTLTIQRTQQEDSAVYLCASSRTENDRGYTFGSGTRLTVV.

The V gene is TRBV4-1, the J gene TRBJ1-2; D is possibly TRBD1 (5 bases). The CDR3 sequence is 15 residues long. Germline V gene data show CDR1 as MGHRA and CDR2 as YSYEKL. Trimming removed 0 bases from V and 4 bases from J, with 12 bases in between. The CDR3: CASSQDPGVGYGYTF. The CDR3 DNA is TGCGCCAGCAGCCAAGATCCGGGGGTGGGCTATGGCTACACCTTC.